Shown below are 14 T cell receptor beta chains from a single sample sequenced in a study of blood T cell repertoires in COVID-19. Profiling relied on immunoSEQ multiplex PCR, and the TCRdb table lists in-frame clones only, not all of them. The repertoire consists of 200,000 to 250,000 clones, with about 79% occurring once and the leading ten covering 9.7%. Material: peripheral blood. Source of these receptors: a man aged 50-59 years with active or convalescent COVID-19.

This chain connects TRBV4-3 to TRBJ2-7, with 11 nucleotides matching TRBD1. This CDR3 has 14 amino acids. Germline CDR1 is LGHNA and CDR2 is YSLEER. V gave up 4 bases and J gave up 6 bases; unmatched junction bases: 5. The CDR3 DNA reads as TGCGCCAGCAGCCTAGCCGGGACAGGGGGCGAGCAGTACTTC. This encodes CASSLAGTGGEQYF.

This sequence joins TRBV7-2 and TRBJ2-7; D is unclear. This CDR3 has 13 residues. V lost 1 base and J 0 bases, leaving 4 bases between the germline ends. CDR1 is SGHTA, CDR2 FQGNSA, per germline. This CDR3 is CASSLGHSYEQYV. As DNA, the CDR3 is TGTGCCAGCAGCTTAGGACACTCCTACGAGCAGTACGTC.

The chain has TRBV5-1 and TRBJ2-2; 8 bases line up with TRBD1. CDR1 SGHRS and CDR2 YFSETQ come from the germline V gene. The CDR3 sequence is 14 residues long. Losses at the gene ends were 4 bases for V and 4 bases for J; bases not matched to a gene: 3. The CDR3 coding sequence is TGCGCCAGCAGCGTTACAGGGGGCACCGGGGAGCTGTTTTTT. Translated: CASSVTGGTGELFF.

CDR3 region: CASSARTSGRQFF. The CDR3 DNA reads TGTGCCAGCAGCGCCCGGACTAGCGGGAGGCAGTTCTTC. The chain employs TRBV14 and TRBJ2-1, with TRBD2 matching 13 bases. Trimming took 5 bases from V and 12 from J; bases not matched to a gene: 4. This CDR3 is built from 13 residues. Per the germline V gene, CDR1 is SGHDN and CDR2 is FVKESK.

The chain recombines TRBV7-9 with TRBJ2-3; D call uncertain. CDR1 SEHNR and CDR2 FQNEAQ come from the germline V gene (reference sequence). V was pared by 5 bases and J by 0 bases, with 3 bases between. CDR3 length equals 12 residues. The CDR3, as DNA: TGTGCCAGCAGCCCTAGCACAGATACGCAGTATTTT. This translates into CASSPSTDTQYF.

This clone was found a few times. The J gene is TRBJ1-1, the V gene TRBV6-5; D is perhaps TRBD1 (5 bases). CDR1 and CDR2 from the germline V gene are MNHEY and SVGAGI. V gave up 2 bases and J gave up 3 bases, with 7 bases separating them. There are 13 residues in the CDR3. CDR3 amino acids: CASSYVGHTEAFF. CDR3 nucleotide sequence: TGTGCCAGCAGTTACGTGGGGCACACTGAAGCTTTCTTT.

There are a few counts of this clone. This chain uses TRBV27 with TRBJ2-6; tentatively, D is TRBD2 (6 bases). V was pared by 6 bases and J by 0 bases, with 12 bases between. Per the germline V gene, CDR1 is MNHEY and CDR2 is SMNVEV (reference sequence). This CDR3 has 16 residues. CDR3 sequence reads: CASRLEGYSGANVLTF. As DNA, the CDR3 is TGTGCCAGCAGGTTGGAGGGATACTCTGGGGCCAACGTCCTGACTTTC. The whole variable domain, filled in from reference TRBV27 and TRBJ2-6, reads EAQVTQNPRYLITVTGKKLTVTCSQNMNHEYMSWYRQDPGLGLRQIYYSMNVEVTDKGDVPEGYKVSRKEKRNFPLILESPSPNQTSLYFCASRLEGYSGANVLTFGAGSRLTVL.

The chain uses TRBV7-9 and TRBJ2-7; a possible D gene is TRBD2 (5 bases). V was trimmed by 8 bases and J by 6 bases, leaving 11 bases between them. Germline-derived CDR1 and CDR2 are SEHNR and FQNEAQ (reference sequence). The CDR3 contains 11 residues. CDR3 amino acids: CASSREGEQYF. As DNA, the CDR3 is TGTGCCAGCTCCCGTGAGGGCGAGCAGTACTTC.

This chain connects TRBV2 to TRBJ1-2; maybe TRBD1 (5 bases). The CDR3 is made up of 13 amino acids. The V and J ends lost 11 bases and 7 bases respectively, with 20 bases between them. The germline V gene encodes CDR1 SNHLY and CDR2 FYNNEI. The CDR3 sequence is CAVQTDWMSGYTF. The CDR3 DNA sequence: TGTGCCGTTCAGACAGACTGGATGAGTGGCTACACCTTC.

This clone was picked up one time. J is TRBJ1-6 and V is TRBV11-3; 12 bases align to TRBD1. From germline, CDR1 is SGHNT and CDR2 YENEEA. The CDR3 covers 19 residues. After removal of 1 base from V and 3 bases from J, the junction contained 7 bases not matched to a gene. Written as DNA, the CDR3 is TGTGCCAGCAGCTTAGGGGGACAGGGGGCTGGGAACTATAATTCACCCCTCCACTTT. This sequence encodes CASSLGGQGAGNYNSPLHF.

The V and J genes are TRBV28 and TRBJ1-1; no firm D call. Germline-derived CDR1 and CDR2 are MDHEN and SYDVKM. Trimming cost V 2 bases and J 5 bases, with 9 bases left between them. The CDR3 extends over 13 amino acids. CDR3 coding DNA: TGTGCCAGCAGTTTAAGCGGGAGGACTGAAGCTTTCTTT. It yields the protein CASSLSGRTEAFF.

The V gene is TRBV27, the J gene TRBJ2-1; 12 bases align to TRBD2. Germline CDR1 is MNHEY and CDR2 is SMNVEV (reference sequence). J gave up 4 bases and V 6 bases, and 4 bases lay outside the gene matches. This CDR3 contains 15 residues. CDR3 in amino acids: CASRSGLAGYNEQFF. The CDR3 nucleotides read TGTGCCAGCAGGTCCGGACTAGCGGGATACAATGAGCAGTTCTTC.

This clone was seen only once. This sequence joins TRBV6-5 and TRBJ2-3; 9 nucleotides match TRBD2. This CDR3 contains 15 residues. The germline gives CDR1 MNHEY, CDR2 SVGAGI. Trimming at V came to 9 bases and at J to 0 bases, leaving 7 bases not matched to a gene. Here the CDR3 reads CASLRLAASTDTQYF. The CDR3 DNA follows: TGTGCCAGTCTCCGACTAGCGGCTAGCACAGATACGCAGTATTTT.

This sequence joins TRBV5-8 and TRBJ2-2; TRBD1 agrees at 7 bases. The CDR3 is 14 residues long. CDR1 is SGHTS, CDR2 YDEGEE, per germline. J lost 0 bases, V lost 6 bases, and 2 bases had no gene match. The CDR3 spells CASMDRTNTGELFF. The CDR3 region has the DNA TGTGCCAGCATGGACAGGACGAACACCGGGGAGCTGTTTTTT. Together with reference TRBV5-8 and TRBJ2-2, the CDR3 gives the full variable domain: EAGVTQSPTHLIKTRGQQATLRCSPISGHTSVYWYQQALGLGLQFLLWYDEGEERNRGNFPPRFSGRQFPNYSSELNVNALELEDSALYLCASMDRTNTGELFFGEGSRLTVL.